The 26 T cell receptor beta chains below all came from one sample that was sequenced in a study of T cell responses to AZD1222 COVID-19 vaccine. Repertoires were generated with immunoSEQ multiplex PCR, while TCRdb's copy carries only in-frame clones and drops some. The data show 150,000 or so clones, with around 90% seen just once and approximately 20% held by the top ten. The sequenced sample was peripheral blood, obtained on day 0 of AZD1222 vaccination. These receptor sequences come from an adult in good health.

This chain uses TRBV18 with TRBJ1-2; 8 bases map to TRBD1. The germline V gene has CDR1 KGHSH and CDR2 LQKENI. The CDR3 runs 17 residues. The trim removed 4 bases at V and 5 bases at J, leaving 15 bases unmatched. The DNA for the CDR3 is TGTGCCAGCTCACTTCTCGACTCGGGGACAGGTCCTTATGGCTACACCTTC. Protein: CASSLLDSGTGPYGYTF.

The chain recombines TRBV6-5 with TRBJ1-5, with D possibly being TRBD1 (5 bases). Per the germline V gene, CDR1 is MNHEY and CDR2 is SVGAGI. The CDR3 loop spans 13 amino acids. V lost 8 bases, J lost 4 bases, and 12 bases lay in between. CDR3 sequence (DNA): TGTGCCAGCCTGGGACGGGATAATCAGCCCCAGCATTTT. Protein: CASLGRDNQPQHF.

This sequence joins TRBV6-6 and TRBJ2-7; D gene ambiguous. The V end was cut by 6 bases, the J end by 3 bases, with 12 bases between. Germline loops: CDR1 MNHNY, CDR2 SVGAGI (reference sequence). The length of the CDR3 is 13 residues. The CDR3: CASRVQNFYEQYF. As DNA, the CDR3 is TGTGCCAGCAGAGTACAGAACTTCTACGAGCAGTACTTC.

The rearrangement links TRBV6-1 to TRBJ1-4; 9 nucleotides align to TRBD1. After removal of 4 bases from V and 10 bases from J, the junction contained 16 bases not matched to a gene. Germline lookup yields CDR1 MNHNS and CDR2 SASEGT. The CDR3 spans 17 residues. The CDR3, as DNA: TGTGCCAGCAGTGGGTACCGGGACAGGGAAGGCCGAGGAAAACTGTTTTTT. Translation gives CASSGYRDREGRGKLFF.

J is TRBJ1-2 and V is TRBV24-1, with D unresolved. V was cut by 11 bases and J by 13 bases, with 19 bases left in between. Per the germline V gene, CDR1 is KGHDR and CDR2 is SFDVKD. The CDR3 is 11 amino acids. The CDR3 nucleotides read TGTGCCAACTCCGGGCCCCCCGGCGGCACCTTC. It specifies CANSGPPGGTF.

The chain is built from TRBV19 and TRBJ1-1, with TRBD1 matching 7 bases. CDR1 LNHDA and CDR2 SQIVND come from the germline V gene (reference sequence). The CDR3 covers 13 residues. The trim removed 2 bases at V and 10 bases at J, leaving 7 bases unmatched. The CDR3 DNA reads TGTGCCAGTAGTATAATTTCGGACAGGCGAGCTTTCTTT. Translating gives CASSIISDRRAFF.

The chain carries TRBV5-1 and TRBJ2-3, with 12 bases fitting TRBD2. This CDR3 region has 16 residues. The germline V gene has CDR1 SGHRS and CDR2 YFSETQ. V gave up 5 bases and J gave up 0 bases; unmatched junction bases: 4. DNA of the CDR3: TGCGCCAGCAGACTAGCGGGGGGCACTAGCACAGATACGCAGTATTTT. It translates to CASRLAGGTSTDTQYF.

The J gene is TRBJ2-7, the V gene TRBV28, with a possible D match to TRBD1 (6 bases). The CDR3 consists of 20 residues. V was cut by 9 bases and J by 2 bases, with 35 bases left in between. Germline CDR1 reads MDHEN; CDR2 reads SYDVKM. The CDR3 sequence: CASHTSLGTPGGWSPYEQYF. The CDR3 region has the DNA TGTGCCAGTCACACAAGCCTCGGGACACCAGGTGGGTGGTCCCCCTACGAGCAGTACTTC.

The table lists this clone with a count of one. This chain uses TRBV18 with TRBJ1-1; D is uncertain. The CDR3 is 14 residues long. Germline loops: CDR1 KGHSH, CDR2 LQKENI. V gave up 2 bases and J gave up 0 bases, with 7 bases separating them. Here the CDR3 reads CASSPLAVNTEAFF. As DNA, the CDR3 is TGTGCCAGCTCACCATTGGCTGTGAACACTGAAGCTTTCTTT.

This clone was counted a single time. The CDR3 sequence: CAWSSGTGRITEAFF. Here the CDR3 DNA reads TGTGCCTGGTCTTCCGGGACAGGGAGGATCACTGAAGCTTTCTTT. This chain uses TRBV30 with TRBJ1-1; 9 bases agree with TRBD1. With 5 bases clipped from V and 4 bases from J, the junction kept 11 bases outside the gene matches. CDR1 is GTSNPN, CDR2 SVGIG, per germline (reference sequence). There are 15 residues in the CDR3.

The chain employs TRBV10-2 and TRBJ1-4, with D possibly TRBD1 on 5 matching bases. Germline lookup yields CDR1 WSHSY and CDR2 SAAADI. The CDR3 is 14 residues long. V lost 7 bases and J lost 3, with 12 bases in between. The CDR3 spells CASIGGASNEKLFF. In DNA, the CDR3 is TGCGCCAGCATCGGGGGTGCGTCTAATGAAAAACTGTTTTTT.

V and J are TRBV7-2 and TRBJ1-1; 9 bases map to TRBD1. Per the germline V gene, CDR1 is SGHTA and CDR2 is FQGNSA. CDR3 length equals 15 residues. V was pared by 3 bases and J by 5 bases, with 7 bases of the junction left unmatched. The CDR3 loop is CASSFVRTGVTEAFF. As DNA, the CDR3 is TGTGCCAGCAGCTTCGTTAGGACAGGGGTAACTGAAGCTTTCTTT.

The J gene is TRBJ1-2, the V gene TRBV3-1 (or the pseudogene TRBV3-2); D possibly corresponds to TRBD1 (5 bases). The CDR3 is 14 residues long. Germline CDR1 LGHDT, CDR2 YNNKEL (reference sequence). V was shortened by 4 bases and J by 4 bases, with 13 bases between the two germline ends. The CDR3 sequence: CASSPAGRSYGYTF. The CDR3 DNA reads TGTGCCAGCAGCCCCGCGGGACGGAGCTATGGCTACACCTTC.

The chain joins TRBV10-3 to TRBJ1-2, with 9 positions matching TRBD1. There are 11 residues in the CDR3. With V trimmed by 9 bases and J by 4 bases, 0 bases remained unmatched. Germline CDR1 ENHRY, CDR2 SYGVKD. DNA of the CDR3: TGTGCCATGGGACAGGGCTATGGCTACACCTTC. Protein sequence: CAMGQGYGYTF.

The chain has TRBV10-1 and TRBJ1-1; unclear D gene. The V gene lost 1 base and the J gene lost 5 bases, with 17 bases spanning the gap. The germline V gene has CDR1 WNHNN and CDR2 SYGVQD (reference sequence). CDR3 length: 16 residues. CDR3 sequence reads: CASSELPPGMGTEAFF. The CDR3 DNA sequence: TGCGCCAGCAGTGAGTTGCCCCCGGGTATGGGGACTGAAGCTTTCTTT.

This sequence joins TRBV4-1 and TRBJ1-1; no clear D. The CDR3 covers 15 residues. Germline CDR1 and CDR2: MGHRA and YSYEKL. V was trimmed by 4 bases and J by 6 bases, leaving 18 bases between them. The CDR3: CASSPRDSLRAEAFF. In nucleotides, the CDR3 is TGCGCCAGCAGCCCCCGGGATTCTTTGAGGGCTGAAGCTTTCTTT.

Concerning this clone itself: Compared with germline, one end of the junction differs, possibly owing to a read error. In nucleotides, the CDR3 is TGTGCTAGCAGCTTACAACCTAGCGGGAGCGAGACCCAGTACTTC. It yields the protein CASSLQPSGSETQYF. This rearrangement joins TRBV7-7 to TRBJ2-5; 10 nucleotides align to TRBD2. CDR1 and CDR2 (germline): SSHAT, FNYEAQ (reference sequence). The CDR3 runs to 15 residues.

This clone was detected only once. This chain links TRBV9 with TRBJ2-3; unclear D gene. This CDR3 contains 12 residues. Germline lookup yields CDR1 SGDLS and CDR2 YYNGEE. V was pared by 0 bases and J by 5 bases, with 4 bases between. The CDR3 DNA follows: TGTGCCAGCAGCGTAGGTGGAGATACGCAGTATTTT. Translating gives CASSVGGDTQYF.

This chain uses TRBV29-1 with TRBJ2-3, with 10 nucleotides matching TRBD2. With V trimmed by 0 bases and J by 1 base, 4 bases remained unmatched. The CDR3 consists of 16 residues. Germline CDR1 SQVTM, CDR2 ANQGSEA. The CDR3 DNA reads TGCAGCGTTGAAGAGGGCCTAGCGGGGGGCACAGATACGCAGTATTTT. Encoded protein: CSVEEGLAGGTDTQYF.

V usage is TRBV12-3 or TRBV12-4 and J usage is TRBJ1-1; D gene ambiguous. The CDR3 is made up of 11 amino acids. V lost 5 bases, J lost 0 bases, and 1 base lay in between. Here the CDR3 reads CASSMNTEAFF. The CDR3 bases are TGTGCCAGCAGTATGAACACTGAAGCTTTCTTT.

This chain links TRBV3-1 (or the pseudogene TRBV3-2) with TRBJ1-2; no reliable D call. V shed 3 bases and J shed 5 bases, with 13 bases lying between them. Germline CDR1 is LGHDT and CDR2 is YNNKEL (reference sequence). This CDR3 is built from 14 residues. The DNA for the CDR3 is TGTGCCAGCAGCCAGCATGACCCCTCGTATGGCTACACCTTC. Its translation is CASSQHDPSYGYTF.

CDR3 nucleotides: TGTGCCAGCGCGGGACTAGCCCCAAGGAACGGGGAGCTGTTTTTT. Amino acid sequence: CASAGLAPRNGELFF. The chain has TRBV6-5 and TRBJ2-2; 9 bases align to TRBD2. The CDR3 is 15 amino acids. Germline lookup yields CDR1 MNHEY and CDR2 SVGAGI. The trim removed 8 bases at V and 7 bases at J, leaving 11 bases unmatched.

This chain joins TRBV4-1 and TRBJ1-2; TRBD1 is a possible D gene (5 bases). The CDR3 contains 16 residues. V dropped 1 base and J dropped 7 bases, with 19 bases sitting between them. CDR1 and CDR2 from the germline V gene are MGHRA and YSYEKL. CDR3 in DNA: TGCGCCAGCAGCCAAGTGTCTGGGGGTCTGGGGGGTGGCTACACCTTC. This gives the protein CASSQVSGGLGGGYTF.

Here the CDR3 reads CASSPGGAMNTGELFF. CDR3 nucleotide sequence: TGCGCCAGCAGCCCCGGGGGGGCAATGAACACCGGGGAGCTGTTTTTT. V is TRBV5-1 and J is TRBJ2-2, with 8 nucleotides matching TRBD2. Per the germline V gene, CDR1 is SGHRS and CDR2 is YFSETQ. This CDR3 contains 16 residues. The trim removed 4 bases at V and 1 base at J, leaving 6 bases unmatched. Supplemented by reference TRBV5-1 and TRBJ2-2, the full variable domain reads KAGVTQTPRYLIKTRGQQVTLSCSPISGHRSVSWYQQTPGQGLQFLFEYFSETQRNKGNFPGRFSGRQFSNSRSEMNVSTLELGDSALYLCASSPGGAMNTGELFFGEGSRLTVL.

In its sample, this clone was seen once. The chain employs TRBV13 and TRBJ1-2; 9 positions match TRBD1. V was clipped by 5 bases and J by 5 bases; unmatched bases: 6. The CDR3 sequence is 14 residues long. CDR1 is PRHDT, CDR2 FYEKMQ, per germline (reference sequence). The DNA of the CDR3 is TGTGCCAGCAGCGGTACAGGGGGCGTATATGGCTACACCTTC. It specifies CASSGTGGVYGYTF.

This clone was observed once. V is TRBV5-6 and J is TRBJ1-2, with D unclear. Germline CDR1 and CDR2: SGHDT and YYEEEE. Trimming took off 4 bases at V and 4 bases at J, with 14 bases between the two ends. This CDR3 region has 14 residues. In DNA form, the CDR3 reads TGTGCCAGCAGCGGGCGATCGAGTCGCTATGGCTACACCTTC. Its protein is CASSGRSSRYGYTF.